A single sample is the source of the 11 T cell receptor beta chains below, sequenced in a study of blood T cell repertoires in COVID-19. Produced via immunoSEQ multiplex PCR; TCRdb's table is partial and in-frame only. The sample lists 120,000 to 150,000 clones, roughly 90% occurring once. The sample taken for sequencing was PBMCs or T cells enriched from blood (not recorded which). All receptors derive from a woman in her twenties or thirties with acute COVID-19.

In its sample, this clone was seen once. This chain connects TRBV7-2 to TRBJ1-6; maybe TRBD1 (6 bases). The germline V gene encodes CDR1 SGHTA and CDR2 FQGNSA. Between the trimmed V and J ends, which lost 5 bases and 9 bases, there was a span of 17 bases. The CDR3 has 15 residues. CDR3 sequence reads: CASSPRQATISPLHF. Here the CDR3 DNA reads TGTGCCAGCAGCCCAAGACAGGCGACAATTTCACCCCTCCACTTT. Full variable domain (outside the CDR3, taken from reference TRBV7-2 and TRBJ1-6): GAGVSQSPSNKVTEKGKDVELRCDPISGHTALYWYRQSLGQGLEFLIYFQGNSAPDKSGLPSDRFSAERTGGSVSTLTIQRTQQEDSAVYLCASSPRQATISPLHFGNGTRLTVT.

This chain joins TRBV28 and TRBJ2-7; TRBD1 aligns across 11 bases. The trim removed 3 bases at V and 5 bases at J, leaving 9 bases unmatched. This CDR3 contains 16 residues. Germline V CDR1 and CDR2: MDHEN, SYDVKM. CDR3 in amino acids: CASSFPRTGGIDEQYF. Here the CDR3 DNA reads TGTGCCAGCAGTTTCCCCCGGACAGGGGGCATAGACGAGCAGTACTTC.

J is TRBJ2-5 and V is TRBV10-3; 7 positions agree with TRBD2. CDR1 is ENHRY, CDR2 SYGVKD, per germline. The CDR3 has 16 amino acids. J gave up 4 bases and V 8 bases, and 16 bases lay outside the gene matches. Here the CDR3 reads CAIGIWGEGGGETQYF. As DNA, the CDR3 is TGTGCCATCGGGATCTGGGGGGAGGGAGGAGGAGAGACCCAGTACTTC.

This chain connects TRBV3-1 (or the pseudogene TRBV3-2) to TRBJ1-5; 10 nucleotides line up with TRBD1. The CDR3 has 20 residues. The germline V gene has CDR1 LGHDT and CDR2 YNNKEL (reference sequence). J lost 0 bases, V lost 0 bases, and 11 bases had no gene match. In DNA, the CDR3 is TGTGCCAGCAGCCAAGAAACCTACGGGACAGGGGATTATAGCAATCAGCCCCAGCATTTT. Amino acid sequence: CASSQETYGTGDYSNQPQHF.

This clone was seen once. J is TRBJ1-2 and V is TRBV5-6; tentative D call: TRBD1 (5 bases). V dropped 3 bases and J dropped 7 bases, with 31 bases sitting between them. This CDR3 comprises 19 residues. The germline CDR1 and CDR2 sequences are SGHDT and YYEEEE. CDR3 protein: CASSSREFRGGTAFSGYTF. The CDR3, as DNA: TGTGCCAGCAGCTCTAGAGAATTTCGTGGCGGGACCGCCTTTAGTGGCTACACCTTC.

CDR3 amino acids: CASSLPVKYSGANVLTF. The CDR3, as DNA: TGTGCCAGCAGTCTACCCGTGAAGTACTCTGGGGCCAACGTCCTGACTTTC. The chain uses TRBV27 and TRBJ2-6; no reliable D call. Germline CDR1 reads MNHEY; CDR2 reads SMNVEV (reference sequence). The CDR3 spans 17 residues. V lost 5 bases to trimming and J lost 0 bases, with 14 bases between them.

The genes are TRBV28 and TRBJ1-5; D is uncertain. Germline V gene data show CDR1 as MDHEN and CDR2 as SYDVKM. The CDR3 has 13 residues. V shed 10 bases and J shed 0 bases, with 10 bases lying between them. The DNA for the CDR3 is TGTGCCACCCAGAACCTTAGCAATCAGCCCCAGCATTTT. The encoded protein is CATQNLSNQPQHF. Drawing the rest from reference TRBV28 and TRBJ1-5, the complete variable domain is DVKVTQSSRYLVKRTGEKVFLECVQDMDHENMFWYRQDPGLGLRLIYFSYDVKMKEKGDIPEGYSVSREKKERFSLILESASTNQTSMYLCATQNLSNQPQHFGDGTRLSIL.

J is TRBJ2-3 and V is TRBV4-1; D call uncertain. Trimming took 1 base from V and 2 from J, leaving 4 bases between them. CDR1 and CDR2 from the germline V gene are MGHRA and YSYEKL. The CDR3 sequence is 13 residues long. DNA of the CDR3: TGCGCCAGCAGCCAAGCTTACACAGATACGCAGTATTTT. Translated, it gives CASSQAYTDTQYF.

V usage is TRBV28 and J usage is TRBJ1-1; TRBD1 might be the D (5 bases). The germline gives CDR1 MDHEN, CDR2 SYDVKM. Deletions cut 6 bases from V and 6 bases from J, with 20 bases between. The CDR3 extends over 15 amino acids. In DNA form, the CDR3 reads TGTGCCAGCAGCCCTGCGCAGGGAGGGGAGTCTGAAGCTTTCTTT. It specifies CASSPAQGGESEAFF.

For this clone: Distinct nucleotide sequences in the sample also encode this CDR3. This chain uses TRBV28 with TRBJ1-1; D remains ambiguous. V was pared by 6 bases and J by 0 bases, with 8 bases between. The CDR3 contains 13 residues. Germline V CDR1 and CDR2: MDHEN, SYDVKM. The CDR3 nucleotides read TGTGCCAGCAGCCCCCACATGAACACTGAAGCTTTCTTT. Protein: CASSPHMNTEAFF.

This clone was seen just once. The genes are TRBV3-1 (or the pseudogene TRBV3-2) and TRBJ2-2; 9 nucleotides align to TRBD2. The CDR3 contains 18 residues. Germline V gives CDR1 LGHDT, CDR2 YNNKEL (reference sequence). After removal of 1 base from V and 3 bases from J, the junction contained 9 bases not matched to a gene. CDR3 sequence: CASSQGIAGALDTGELFF. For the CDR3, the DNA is TGTGCCAGCAGCCAAGGGATAGCGGGAGCTCTGGACACCGGGGAGCTGTTTTTT.